These T cell receptor beta chains were read from a single sample in a study of blood T cell repertoires in COVID-19. Sequenced by immunoSEQ multiplex PCR; TCRdb stores in-frame clones only, minus some. This table holds nearly 350,000 clones, around nine tenths found once. Sequencing input: peripheral blood. These receptors came from a woman in her 70s with COVID-19, enrolled during active disease. The CDR3 runs from the conserved cysteine through the conserved F or W. D genes are given only for firm matches. Clone size appears in some rows only: once, few, many, or a class for an expanded clone.

CDR3aa: CASSLVTMSTDTQYF; CDR3nt: TGTGCCAGCAGCTTGGTAACTATGAGCACAGATACGCAGTATTTT; abundance: .; d_gene: .; v_gene: TRBV5-4; j_gene: TRBJ2-3
CDR3aa: CASSHQTSGGRDTQYF; CDR3nt: TGCGCCAGCAGCCATCAGACTAGCGGGGGGCGGGATACGCAGTATTTT; abundance: few; d_gene: TRBD2; v_gene: TRBV4-1; j_gene: TRBJ2-3
CDR3aa: CASSRYSIENTEAFF; CDR3nt: TGTGCCAGCAGCCGTTACAGTATAGAGAACACTGAAGCTTTCTTT; abundance: few; d_gene: .; v_gene: TRBV2; j_gene: TRBJ1-1
CDR3aa: CASSQGPGVYQETQYF; CDR3nt: TGTGCCAGCAGCCAAGGGCCAGGGGTCTACCAAGAGACCCAGTACTTC; abundance: .; d_gene: .; v_gene: TRBV3-1/TRBV3-2; j_gene: TRBJ2-5
CDR3aa: CASGLTIDRGTEAFF; CDR3nt: TGTGCTAGTGGTTTGACCATTGACAGGGGAACTGAAGCTTTCTTT; abundance: .; d_gene: TRBD1; v_gene: TRBV12-5; j_gene: TRBJ1-1
CDR3aa: CASSPPGQGGRNQPQHF; CDR3nt: TGTGCCAGCTCACCACCAGGACAGGGGGGACGCAATCAGCCCCAGCATTTT; abundance: once; d_gene: TRBD1; v_gene: TRBV18; j_gene: TRBJ1-5
CDR3aa: CASSLGTELLGTEAFF; CDR3nt: TGTGCCAGCAGTTTAGGGACAGAGCTTTTGGGCACTGAAGCTTTCTTT; abundance: .; d_gene: TRBD1; v_gene: TRBV27; j_gene: TRBJ1-1
CDR3aa: CASSFRQGAPRDTQYF; CDR3nt: TGTGCCAGCAGCTTTAGGCAGGGGGCGCCCCGAGATACGCAGTATTTT; abundance: .; d_gene: TRBD1; v_gene: TRBV11-2; j_gene: TRBJ2-3
CDR3aa: CSASNRGPHEQYF; CDR3nt: TGCAGTGCTAGTAACAGGGGGCCCCACGAGCAGTACTTC; abundance: .; d_gene: TRBD1; v_gene: TRBV20-1; j_gene: TRBJ2-7
CDR3aa: CASSLEGGAYGYTF; CDR3nt: TGTGCCAGCAGCTTAGAAGGGGGGGCCTATGGCTACACCTTC; abundance: .; d_gene: .; v_gene: TRBV7-9; j_gene: TRBJ1-2
CDR3aa: CASSQANGGNTEAFF; CDR3nt: TGCGCCAGCAGCCAAGCTAACGGGGGAAACACTGAAGCTTTCTTT; abundance: .; d_gene: .; v_gene: TRBV4-1; j_gene: TRBJ1-1
CDR3aa: CAISGVYGYTF; CDR3nt: TGTGCCATCAGTGGCGTCTATGGCTACACCTTC; abundance: once; d_gene: .; v_gene: TRBV10-3; j_gene: TRBJ1-2
CDR3aa: CASSLIGSSGEQYF; CDR3nt: TGTGCCAGCAGCTTGATAGGGTCTAGCGGCGAGCAGTACTTC; abundance: .; d_gene: TRBD2; v_gene: TRBV7-9; j_gene: TRBJ2-7
CDR3aa: CASSADLYTEAFF; CDR3nt: TGTGCCAGCAGCGCAGACTTATACACTGAAGCTTTCTTT; abundance: .; d_gene: .; v_gene: TRBV7-8; j_gene: TRBJ1-1
CDR3aa: CASRRGTSYQPQHF; CDR3nt: TGTGCCAGTAGGCGCGGTACTTCCTATCAGCCCCAGCATTTT; abundance: .; d_gene: .; v_gene: TRBV19; j_gene: TRBJ1-5
CDR3aa: CASSAGNNSPLHF; CDR3nt: TGTGCCAGCTCCGCCGGGAATAATTCACCCCTCCACTTT; abundance: once; d_gene: .; v_gene: TRBV2; j_gene: TRBJ1-6
CDR3aa: CASSLVRAIGLQGSYEQYF; CDR3nt: TGTGCCAGCAGCTTAGTTCGGGCGATCGGGCTACAGGGCTCCTACGAGCAGTACTTC; abundance: .; d_gene: .; v_gene: TRBV11-2; j_gene: TRBJ2-7
CDR3aa: CSAWGQGATGANVLTF; CDR3nt: TGCAGCGCTTGGGGGCAGGGGGCTACCGGGGCCAACGTCCTGACTTTC; abundance: .; d_gene: TRBD1; v_gene: TRBV29-1; j_gene: TRBJ2-6
CDR3aa: CASSPREAEQYF; CDR3nt: TGCGCCAGCAGCCCCAGGGAGGCCGAGCAGTACTTC; abundance: .; d_gene: .; v_gene: TRBV5-1; j_gene: TRBJ2-7
CDR3aa: CASNPKQGWSGYTF; CDR3nt: TGTGCCAGTAATCCGAAACAGGGTTGGAGCGGCTACACCTTC; abundance: .; d_gene: .; v_gene: TRBV19; j_gene: TRBJ1-2
CDR3aa: CATSDVQVSTDTQYF; CDR3nt: TGTGCCACCAGTGATGTACAGGTTAGCACAGATACGCAGTATTTT; abundance: .; d_gene: .; v_gene: TRBV24-1; j_gene: TRBJ2-3
CDR3aa: CASSFRTGGTGKGHEQYF; CDR3nt: TGTGCCAGCAGCTTTAGGACAGGGGGTACTGGTAAAGGACACGAGCAGTACTTC; abundance: .; d_gene: TRBD1; v_gene: TRBV5-5; j_gene: TRBJ2-7
CDR3aa: CASSQKTPLGAGYTF; CDR3nt: TGCGCCAGCAGCCAGAAAACCCCCCTGGGGGCTGGCTACACCTTC; abundance: .; d_gene: .; v_gene: TRBV4-1; j_gene: TRBJ1-2
CDR3aa: CASKPGNDKNIQYF; CDR3nt: TGTGCCAGCAAGCCCGGGAACGACAAAAACATTCAGTACTTC; abundance: .; d_gene: .; v_gene: TRBV6-5; j_gene: TRBJ2-4
CDR3aa: CASSEQQGFLYEKLFF; CDR3nt: TGTGCCAGCAGTGAACAACAGGGGTTCCTTTATGAAAAACTGTTTTTT; abundance: few; d_gene: TRBD1; v_gene: TRBV6-1; j_gene: TRBJ1-4
CDR3aa: CASSEGGGTGYGYTF; CDR3nt: TGTGCCAGCAGTGAAGGAGGGGGCACTGGCTATGGCTACACCTTC; abundance: .; d_gene: TRBD1; v_gene: TRBV2; j_gene: TRBJ1-2
CDR3aa: CARRQGMDSYNEQFF; CDR3nt: TGTGCCAGGCGACAGGGAATGGACTCCTACAATGAGCAGTTCTTC; abundance: .; d_gene: TRBD1; v_gene: TRBV2; j_gene: TRBJ2-1
CDR3aa: CASSADRVPSNQPQHF; CDR3nt: TGTGCCAGCAGTGCGGACAGGGTCCCAAGCAATCAGCCCCAGCATTTT; abundance: .; d_gene: TRBD1; v_gene: TRBV2; j_gene: TRBJ1-5
CDR3aa: CASYMTTSPPGELFF; CDR3nt: TGTGCCAGCTATATGACGACTAGCCCCCCCGGGGAGCTGTTTTTT; abundance: .; d_gene: TRBD2; v_gene: TRBV6-5; j_gene: TRBJ2-2
CDR3aa: CASSPDHSDSFAPRVPGELFF; CDR3nt: TGTGCCAGCAGCCCAGACCATTCGGACAGTTTCGCGCCCCGAGTACCCGGGGAGCTGTTTTTT; abundance: once; d_gene: .; v_gene: TRBV4-2; j_gene: TRBJ2-2
CDR3aa: CASSSWTSGDTQYF; CDR3nt: TGTGCCAGCAGTTCGTGGACTAGCGGGGATACGCAGTATTTT; abundance: .; d_gene: TRBD2; v_gene: TRBV27; j_gene: TRBJ2-3
CDR3aa: CASSPPQRGETQYF; CDR3nt: TGTGCCAGCAGTCCCCCCCAAAGAGGCGAGACCCAGTACTTC; abundance: .; d_gene: .; v_gene: TRBV27; j_gene: TRBJ2-5
CDR3aa: CVEGGAQPQHF; CDR3nt: TGTGTCGAGGGGGGGGCTCAGCCCCAGCATTTT; abundance: .; d_gene: .; v_gene: TRBV19; j_gene: TRBJ1-5
CDR3aa: CASKPRDRVQETQYF; CDR3nt: TGTGCCAGCAAACCCCGGGACAGGGTTCAAGAGACCCAGTACTTC; abundance: once; d_gene: TRBD1; v_gene: TRBV6-5; j_gene: TRBJ2-5
CDR3aa: CATSDIPRQGGNQPQHF; CDR3nt: TGTGCCACCAGTGATATCCCCCGGCAGGGGGGCAATCAGCCCCAGCATTTT; abundance: .; d_gene: TRBD1; v_gene: TRBV24-1; j_gene: TRBJ1-5
CDR3aa: CASSLLAPRVDPPLHF; CDR3nt: TGTGCCAGCAGTTTATTAGCGCCTAGGGTCGATCCACCCCTCCACTTT; abundance: .; d_gene: .; v_gene: TRBV28; j_gene: TRBJ1-6
CDR3aa: CASSLPMATNEKLFF; CDR3nt: TGTGCCAGCAGCCTACCGATGGCAACTAATGAAAAACTGTTTTTT; abundance: .; d_gene: .; v_gene: TRBV7-9; j_gene: TRBJ1-4
CDR3aa: CATSQPTGGNEQFF; CDR3nt: TGTGCCACCAGTCAACCCACGGGGGGGAATGAGCAGTTCTTC; abundance: many; d_gene: TRBD2; v_gene: TRBV24-1; j_gene: TRBJ2-1
CDR3aa: CASSFFNGYTF; CDR3nt: TGTGCCAGCAGTTTCTTTAATGGCTACACCTTC; abundance: .; d_gene: .; v_gene: TRBV28; j_gene: TRBJ1-2